What follows are 10 T cell receptor beta chains derived from one specimen sequenced in a study of Graves' ophthalmopathy and Graves' hyperthyroidism. Scientists amplified the TCR beta CDR3 regions from RNA transcripts. Second-round multiplex PCR came after first-round RT-PCR with HTBI primers. TCRdb recomputed calls from the multiplex PCR reads with MiXCR, one row per CDR3 protein. Altogether nearly 400,000 distinct CDR3 sequences are present, around 20% being singletons, with the ten largest covering roughly 1.4%. Sequenced sample: peripheral blood. The receptor set was obtained from a woman aged 18 to 35 with Graves' ophthalmopathy.

This clonotype was found many times. This sequence joins TRBV12-3 or TRBV12-4 and TRBJ1-5, with 9 positions matching TRBD1. The length of the CDR3 is 18 residues. J was trimmed by 0 bases and V by 3 bases; bases with no gene match: 9. The CDR3 DNA is TGTGCCAGCAGTTTGGCGACAGGGGGAGCTTATAGCAATCAGCCCCAGCATTTT. It specifies CASSLATGGAYSNQPQHF.

In its sample, this clonotype was seen a few times. The rearrangement joins TRBV4-1 to TRBJ2-2, with a tentative D call TRBD2 (6 bases). The V end lost 4 bases, the J end lost 7 bases, and 10 bases lay between the germline ends. The germline V gene encodes CDR1 MGHRA and CDR2 YSYEKL. The CDR3 has 13 residues. The CDR3 bases are TGCGCCAGCAGCCCACTAGCTTTCGGGGAGCTGTTTTTT. Its protein product is CASSPLAFGELFF.

This clonotype has a handful of counts. The gene calls are TRBV6-2 or TRBV6-3 and TRBJ1-2; 9 nucleotides align to TRBD1. Germline V gene data show CDR1 as MNHEY and CDR2 as SVGEGT. The CDR3 has 16 residues. V gave up 8 bases and J gave up 2 bases; unmatched junction bases: 12. The chain's CDR3 is CASAPGQGSQNYGYTF. DNA of the CDR3: TGTGCCAGCGCACCGGGACAGGGCTCCCAGAACTATGGCTACACCTTC.

This clonotype has a count of ten or more. J is TRBJ1-1 and V is TRBV12-3 or TRBV12-4; unclear D gene. The CDR3 spans 15 residues. V was clipped by 3 bases and J by 2 bases, with 13 bases between them. The CDR3 DNA sequence: TGTGCCAGCAGTTTTGGCAGCTCACTCAACACTGAAGCTTTCTTT. This translates into CASSFGSSLNTEAFF.

This clonotype was observed at least ten times. The chain combines TRBV11-3 with TRBJ1-1; D unresolved. Germline CDR1 SGHNT, CDR2 YENEEA. Trimming removed 4 bases from V and 1 base from J, with 19 bases in between. The CDR3 spans 17 residues. CDR3 in DNA: TGTGCCAGCAGCTCCCCCCGGGCAGGTCCCTCGAACACTGAAGCTTTCTTT. It encodes CASSSPRAGPSNTEAFF.

This chain joins TRBV12-3 or TRBV12-4 and TRBJ2-7; D call uncertain. Trimming took 4 bases from V and 6 from J, leaving 7 bases between them. The CDR3 extends over 11 amino acids. In DNA form, the CDR3 reads TGTGCCAGCAGTTCCGTGTCCGAGCAGTACTTC. Translation: CASSSVSEQYF.

The chain recombines TRBV6-1 with TRBJ1-6, with unresolved D. V gave up 3 bases and J gave up 8 bases, with 8 bases separating them. The length of the CDR3 is 13 residues. Germline V gene data show CDR1 as MNHNS and CDR2 as SASEGT. The CDR3, as DNA: TGTGCCAGCAGTGAGGACTTGGATTCACCCCTCCACTTT. Its protein is CASSEDLDSPLHF.

On this clonotype: A much larger clone lies a single base off, so this may be a read error. The V call is TRBV29-1, the J call TRBJ2-7, with D tentatively TRBD1 (6 bases). CDR1 and CDR2 (germline): SQVTM, ANQGSEA. Trimming removed 3 bases at V and 1 base at J, with 13 bases between. CDR3 length equals 14 residues. The CDR3 nucleotides are TGCAGCGTTGACGAAACAGGGACGTCCTACGAGCAGTACTTC. This translates into CSVDETGTSYEQYF.

This clonotype was seen many times. The J gene is TRBJ2-5, the V gene TRBV6-5, with 7 nucleotides matching TRBD1. Unmatched junction bases numbered 7, after V lost 7 bases and J lost 5 bases. The CDR3 is made up of 13 amino acids. Germline V lookup: CDR1 MNHEY, CDR2 SVGAGI. The CDR3, as DNA: TGTGCCAGCATCGACAGGGTAGGGGAGACCCAGTACTTC. This gives the protein CASIDRVGETQYF.

This clonotype was seen ten or more times. The chain links TRBV29-1 to TRBJ2-2; D is unclear. In germline, CDR1 is SQVTM, CDR2 ANQGSEA. Trimming cost V 4 bases and J 7 bases, with 7 bases left between them. This CDR3 region has 11 residues. The CDR3 region is CSVGGIGELFF. CDR3 sequence (DNA): TGCAGCGTTGGTGGGATCGGGGAGCTGTTTTTT.